This is a list of T cell receptor beta chains from one sample in a study of a mutant IDH1 vaccine in newly diagnosed glioma. Antigens for these TCRs are unknown. Profiling relied on immunoSEQ multiplex PCR, and the TCRdb table lists in-frame clones only, not all of them. The sample shows just over 80,000 clones, around 85% of them seen only once. The specimen comprised PBMCs, sampled from a glioma patient whose treatment included an IDH1 peptide vaccine. These receptors came from a man aged 30 to 39 with glioma. Some clones in this sample may be carry-over from other donors' samples. CDR3s include the opening cysteine and the closing phenylalanine or tryptophan.

V	J	CDR3
TRBV5-1	TRBJ2-5	CASSLGREKETQYF
TRBV28	TRBJ2-2	CASSSRGRNGELFF
TRBV27	TRBJ1-1	CASSPQPAIEAFF
TRBV5-1	TRBJ2-5	CASSFSGGGETQYF
TRBV6-5	TRBJ1-6	CASSYGAGQGSPLHF
TRBV19	TRBJ1-6	CASSPAQGVRPPLHF
TRBV6-1	TRBJ1-2	CASSRTADYGYTF
TRBV28	TRBJ1-1	CASSPRQGPGAEAFF
TRBV5-4	TRBJ1-1	CASSQGFGNAEAFF
TRBV1	TRBJ2-1	CTSSHFSGWRNEQFF
TRBV15	TRBJ2-4	CATSQGTALDIQYF
TRBV9	TRBJ1-3	CASSTQGSGNTIYF
TRBV6-5	TRBJ2-2	CASSYRQGDTGELFF
TRBV6-6	TRBJ2-3	CASTARPGLSDTQYF
TRBV5-1	TRBJ2-1	CASSSHSKGADEQFF
TRBV5-1	TRBJ2-2	CASSLRSGTSGSGELFF
TRBV7-9	TRBJ1-5	CASSFDGQPQHF
TRBV10-3	TRBJ1-3	CAISELRGEGNTIYF
TRBV15	TRBJ1-5	CATSRVPGGHQPQHF
TRBV27	TRBJ2-3	CASSLSSLAWGTDTQYF
TRBV10-3	TRBJ1-1	CAISEPTVNTEAFF
TRBV4-3	TRBJ2-7	CASSHGTGNEQYF
TRBV28	TRBJ1-4	CASGSGPVYEKLFF
TRBV18	TRBJ1-1	CASSPEGMAPEAFF
TRBV9	TRBJ1-1	CASSEGLTEATEAFF